Listed below are T cell receptor beta chains from one sample, sequenced in a study of post-analysis software for immune sequencing data. From the PCR reads, TCRdb called clonotypes with MiXCR, one entry per CDR3 protein. This sample has about 540,000 distinct CDR3 sequences, with around 31% found just once. The specimen was blood. These receptors were taken from a girl aged 2-17 years with multiple sclerosis. The CDR3 runs from the conserved cysteine through the conserved F or W. D genes are given only for firm matches. Rows give clone size only sometimes, using once, few, many, or a class for an expanded clone.

clone size	J gene	D gene	V gene	CDR3 DNA	CDR3 protein
few	TRBJ1-1	-	TRBV5-1	TGCGCCAGCAGCATCGAGGAGACTGAAGCTTTCTTT	CASSIEETEAFF
many	TRBJ2-5	TRBD2	TRBV27	TGTGCCAGCAGTGATCAGACTAGCCTGGAGACCCAGTACTTC	CASSDQTSLETQYF
few	TRBJ2-7	-	TRBV4-1	TGCGCCAGCAGCCAAGTTGGACAGTTCTACGAGCAGTACTTC	CASSQVGQFYEQYF
-	TRBJ1-2	-	TRBV5-1	TGCGCCAGCAGCTTGGGGGGCGAGGCTGGCTACACCTTC	CASSLGGEAGYTF
-	TRBJ2-5	TRBD1	TRBV10-3	TGTGCCATCAAGGGGATCGGGACAGCCCAAGAGACCCAGTACTTC	CAIKGIGTAQETQYF
few	TRBJ2-7	-	TRBV20-1	TGCAGTGCTAGAGATCCTACATCCTACGAGCAGTACTTC	CSARDPTSYEQYF
-	TRBJ1-2	TRBD1	TRBV6-1	TGTGCCAGCAGTGAAGCGGGACAGTTTGTTAACTATGGCTACACCTTC	CASSEAGQFVNYGYTF
few	TRBJ1-6	-	TRBV7-9	TGTGCCAGCAGCTTAGGGACCGCTCATTCACCCCTCCACTTT	CASSLGTAHSPLHF
few	TRBJ1-5	-	TRBV12-3/TRBV12-4	TGTGCCAGCGCGATCCCCAGACAGCCCCAGCATTTT	CASAIPRQPQHF
once	TRBJ1-5	-	TRBV5-1	TGCGCCAACAGCTTGGAAGGGACCAATCAGCCCCAGCATTTT	CANSLEGTNQPQHF
-	TRBJ2-1	TRBD2	TRBV20-1	TGCAGTGCTAGAGATGGAGTAGCGGGGATTGAGCAGTTCTTC	CSARDGVAGIEQFF
-	TRBJ1-3	TRBD1	TRBV6-5	TGTGCCAGCAAAAGGACAGGAACTGGAAACACCATATATTTT	CASKRTGTGNTIYF
few	TRBJ2-5	-	TRBV20-1	TGCAGTGCTAGAGGTGGAGTATCCGGGGAGACCCAGTACTTC	CSARGGVSGETQYF
-	TRBJ2-7	-	TRBV11-2	TGTGCCAGCAGCTTAGGTCGAGGAAGGAACTACGAGCAGTACTTC	CASSLGRGRNYEQYF
-	TRBJ1-1	TRBD1	TRBV7-9	TGTGCCAGCAGCTCAGGGGGGAGTCACACTGAAGCTTTCTTT	CASSSGGSHTEAFF
few	TRBJ2-7	-	TRBV10-1	TGCGCCAGCAGTGAGTCTCCCGACAGACTCTCCTACGAGCAGTACTTC	CASSESPDRLSYEQYF
-	TRBJ1-1	TRBD1	TRBV7-9	TGTGTCAGCAGCACCGACAGGGGACGGTGGACTGAAGCTTTCTTT	CVSSTDRGRWTEAFF
-	TRBJ2-7	-	TRBV7-9	TGTGCCAGCAGCTCTGACAGGCTGTACGAGCAGTACTTC	CASSSDRLYEQYF
few	TRBJ1-1	-	TRBV20-1	TGCAGTGCCAACTCAGGAAGGGCCACCGGAAGGAGCACTGAAGCTTTCTTT	CSANSGRATGRSTEAFF
few	TRBJ2-5	-	TRBV7-9	TGTGCCAGCAGTCAGGGATCGTACCAAGAGACCCAGTACTTC	CASSQGSYQETQYF
-	TRBJ2-3	TRBD2	TRBV13	TGTGCCAGCAGCAACCGGACTAGCGGGGCCGCAAGCACAGATACGCAGTATTTT	CASSNRTSGAASTDTQYF
-	TRBJ2-3	TRBD2	TRBV5-1	TGCGCCAGCAGTCCTCCGGGACTAGCGTCTAATACGCAGTATTTT	CASSPPGLASNTQYF
many	TRBJ1-1	-	TRBV20-1	TGCAGTGCTAGAGATCGAGGAGGGTTTTCTTTTCGAGCTTTCTTT	CSARDRGGFSFRAFF
-	TRBJ2-5	TRBD2	TRBV20-1	TGCAGTGCAGAGCTCAGCGGGGGGGCCGGGGAGACCCAGTACTTC	CSAELSGGAGETQYF
-	TRBJ2-1	-	TRBV10-1	TGCGCCAGCAGTGAGACGGGGGTCTCCTACAATGAGCAGTTCTTC	CASSETGVSYNEQFF
-	TRBJ1-5	-	TRBV27	TGTGCCAGCAGTCCAGTACTAACCGGGAGCCAGCCCCAGCATTTT	CASSPVLTGSQPQHF
-	TRBJ1-2	-	TRBV27	TGTGCCAGCAGTTTAGAAATGGAAGCCAACTATGGCTACACCTTC	CASSLEMEANYGYTF
few	TRBJ1-6	-	TRBV7-3	TGTGCCAGCAGCTTATACAGGAATTCACCCCTCCACTTT	CASSLYRNSPLHF
few	TRBJ2-5	-	TRBV20-1	TGCAGTGCTAACAAGGCGGGTCTACAAGAGACCCAGTACTTC	CSANKAGLQETQYF
-	TRBJ2-1	-	TRBV7-2	TGTGCCAGCAGCTTAGCGGGATCAGGATCCTACAATGAGCAGTTCTTC	CASSLAGSGSYNEQFF
-	TRBJ1-5	-	TRBV20-1	TGCAGTGCTAGAGGGGGGCAGGGGTATCAGCCCCAGCATTTT	CSARGGQGYQPQHF
-	TRBJ2-1	TRBD2	TRBV11-2	TGTGCCAGCAGCGGTCCCCGGGGTGGAGCGGGGGGGGACTACAATGAGCAGTTCTTC	CASSGPRGGAGGDYNEQFF
few	TRBJ2-5	TRBD2	TRBV29-1	TGCAGCGTTTCTCCTAGCGGGGGTAGAAAGACCCAGTACTTC	CSVSPSGGRKTQYF
-	TRBJ2-3	TRBD1	TRBV29-1	TGCAGCGTTGAACTTTCCGGGACAGGGGGCGCAGATACGCAGTATTTT	CSVELSGTGGADTQYF
-	TRBJ2-4	-	TRBV10-1	TGCGCCAGCAGTGCGGCAGGGCCCAAAAACATTCAGTACTTC	CASSAAGPKNIQYF
few	TRBJ2-1	TRBD2	TRBV20-1	TGCAGTGCTAGAGCTTCTTTCAAGCGGGGGGGCGATGAGCAGTTCTTC	CSARASFKRGGDEQFF
few	TRBJ2-4	TRBD2	TRBV5-8	TGTGCCAGCAGCTTCGGCGGGGGAGACATTCAGTACTTC	CASSFGGGDIQYF
-	TRBJ2-3	-	TRBV6-1	TGTGCCAGCGCCCCAGTAGGAGATACGCAGTATTTT	CASAPVGDTQYF
-	TRBJ2-1	-	TRBV9	TGTGCCAGCAGCGTAGTAACAGGTTATGAGCAGTTCTTC	CASSVVTGYEQFF
-	TRBJ2-1	-	TRBV2	TGTGCCACCAAACGCCGACTGGGAGACAATGAGCAGTTCTTC	CATKRRLGDNEQFF
few	TRBJ1-2	-	TRBV14	TGTGCCAGCAGCCCCTCGACACAGTTTTCCTATGGCTACACCTTC	CASSPSTQFSYGYTF
-	TRBJ2-1	TRBD2	TRBV10-1	TGCGCCAGCAGTGAGTCGAAGGGAGGGGTTGAGCAGTTCTTC	CASSESKGGVEQFF
many	TRBJ2-1	TRBD2	TRBV7-2	TGTGCCAGCAGCTGGAACCCGGGGACTAGGGCTGAGCAGTTCTTC	CASSWNPGTRAEQFF
-	TRBJ1-6	-	TRBV10-1	TGCGCCAGCAGTGGAACAGGGAATTCACCCCTCCACTTT	CASSGTGNSPLHF
few	TRBJ2-7	TRBD1	TRBV20-1	TGCAGTGCTAGTGACGTGGGGACAGGGAGACACGAGCAGTACTTC	CSASDVGTGRHEQYF
many	TRBJ2-5	TRBD2	TRBV27	TGTGCCAGCAGTATTGGGACTAGCGGGACCCAAGAGACCCAGTACTTC	CASSIGTSGTQETQYF
-	TRBJ1-1	-	TRBV27	TGTGCCAGCAGGGATGGGGATGGCGCTGAAGCTTTCTTT	CASRDGDGAEAFF
few	TRBJ1-2	TRBD1	TRBV29-1	TGCAGCGCCCTCGGACAGGGGCGGACCTATGGCTACACCTTC	CSALGQGRTYGYTF
-	TRBJ2-4	-	TRBV5-5	TGTGCCAGCAGCCCCATGTTGACGATGGGAAACATTCAGTACTTC	CASSPMLTMGNIQYF
-	TRBJ2-3	TRBD1	TRBV10-3	TGTGCCATCAATGGACAGGGGACCACAGATACGCAGTATTTT	CAINGQGTTDTQYF
few	TRBJ2-1	-	TRBV20-1	TGCAGTGCTAGTCGACAGATTTCCTACAATGAGCAGTTCTTC	CSASRQISYNEQFF
-	TRBJ2-7	-	TRBV3-1	TGTGCCAGCAGCCAATTGGACAGCTCCTACGAGCAGTACTTC	CASSQLDSSYEQYF
-	TRBJ2-1	-	TRBV20-1	TGCAGTGCTAGCTCCGGGGCTAGCGACAATGAGCAGTTCTTC	CSASSGASDNEQFF
few	TRBJ1-2	TRBD1	TRBV29-1	TGCAGCGGGGGGACAGACTATGGCTACACCTTC	CSGGTDYGYTF
few	TRBJ2-1	-	TRBV27	TGTGCCAGCAGTATATTCGACTCCTACAATGAGCAGTTCTTC	CASSIFDSYNEQFF
-	TRBJ2-3	-	TRBV5-1	TGCGCCAGCAGCTTGGCCGCAGCGTACCCCACAGATACGCAGTATTTT	CASSLAAAYPTDTQYF
many	TRBJ2-7	-	TRBV20-1	TGCAGTGCTAAACCTGAGCAGTACTTC	CSAKPEQYF